Ten or more counts support the clone carrying this TCR beta chain. The CDR3 spans 12 residues. V lost 5 bases and J 4 bases, leaving 8 bases between the germline ends. The germline V gene encodes CDR1 KGHSY and CDR2 FQNENV. The data are from a study of human T cells and chemical hapten exposure. Total RNA was extracted from unfractionated whole blood. Unique molecular identifiers were affixed to discrete cDNA molecules within the library. Study processing details: Across samples, TCR counts had a median of about 100,000 and ranged from roughly 23,224 to 690,600. TCRdb reprocessed the reads via MiXCR and lists one record per CDR3 protein. The authors' filters were not applied to this entry. The profile shows about 120,000 distinct CDR3 sequences, 6.5% to 10% of them singletons.

This chain uses TRBV16 with TRBJ1-1; the D is unclear. The sequence was collected from a human donor in good health. Some clones in this sample may be carry-over from other donors' samples. Sample: whole blood. For the CDR3, the DNA is TGTGCCAGCAGCGCTGGCCTCACTGAAGCTTTCTTT. Translation: CASSAGLTEAFF.